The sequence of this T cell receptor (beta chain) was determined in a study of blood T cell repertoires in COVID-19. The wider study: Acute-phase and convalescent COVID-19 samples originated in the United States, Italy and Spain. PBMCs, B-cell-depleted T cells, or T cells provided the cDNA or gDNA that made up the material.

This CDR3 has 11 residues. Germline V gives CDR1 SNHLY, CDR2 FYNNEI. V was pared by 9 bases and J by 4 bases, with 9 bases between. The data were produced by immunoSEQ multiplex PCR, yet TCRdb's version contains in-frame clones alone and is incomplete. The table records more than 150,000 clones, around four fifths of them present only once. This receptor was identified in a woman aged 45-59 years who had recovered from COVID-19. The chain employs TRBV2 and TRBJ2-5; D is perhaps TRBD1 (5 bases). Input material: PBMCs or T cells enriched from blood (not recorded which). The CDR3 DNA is TGTGCCAGGCATAGGGGAGAGACCCAGTACTTC. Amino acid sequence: CARHRGETQYF.